This T cell receptor beta chain comes out of a study of T cells in Graves' hyperthyroidism and ophthalmopathy. The overall study: Peripheral blood draws took place at initial diagnosis, ahead of any treatment.

Diagnoses rested on clinical symptoms, serum thyroxine and TRAb, thyroid ultrasound and orbital computed tomography. Amplification targeted TCR beta CDR3 regions from RNA transcripts. In the first-round RT-PCR of the TCR CDR3, the HTBI primer set was used. TCRdb independently ran MiXCR on the multiplex PCR reads; one entry per CDR3 protein. Counted here are a few hundred thousand distinct CDR3 sequences, more than 15% occurring once; the ten biggest clones make up more than 3%. Germline V lookup: CDR1 SGHDN, CDR2 FVKESK. With V trimmed by 2 bases and J by 6 bases, 6 bases remained unmatched. The CDR3 is made up of 14 amino acids.

This TCR was sampled from a woman aged 40 to 55 with Graves' ophthalmopathy. The sequenced sample was blood. The V gene is TRBV14, the J gene TRBJ2-7; TRBD2 aligns across 8 bases. The CDR3 reads CASSQSGSKSEQYF. The CDR3 DNA sequence: TGTGCCAGCAGCCAAAGCGGGAGCAAATCCGAGCAGTACTTC.